These 12 T cell receptor beta chains share one sample of origin, sequenced in a study of regulatory T cells in long-lasting Graves disease. The time point: newly diagnosed GD, antithyroid drugs for less than 3 months. Extracted PBMC RNA gave rise to the TCR library. Arm-PCR of CDR3 regions with iRepertoire HTBI primers generated TCR beta libraries. One entry per CDR3 protein results from TCRdb running MiXCR on the multiplex PCR reads. The profile shows under 300,000 distinct CDR3 sequences, about 20% of them singletons. This sample also appeared in a second study, on T cells in Graves' hyperthyroidism and ophthalmopathy.

Sequenced material: peripheral blood mononuclear cells (PBMCs), taken at new diagnosis, from a patient treated with antithyroid drugs. The origin of the receptors is a woman in her twenties or thirties with Graves disease.

The genes are TRBV12-3 or TRBV12-4 and TRBJ1-2; no reliable D call. The CDR3 is 13 amino acids. The ends were cut back, 7 bases at V and 3 bases at J, with 12 bases in the middle. CDR3 sequence reads: CASTAMRYYGYTF. The CDR3 nucleotides read TGTGCCAGCACCGCTATGCGGTACTATGGCTACACCTTC.

This clonotype was observed at least ten times. This chain links TRBV7-3 with TRBJ2-3; D gene unclear. Trimming stripped 0 bases from V and 5 bases from J, with 3 bases between. CDR1 and CDR2 (germline): SGHTA, FQGTGA. The CDR3 has 12 residues. The CDR3 region has the DNA TGTGCCAGCAGCTTAACAGGAGATACGCAGTATTTT. Its protein is CASSLTGDTQYF.

This clonotype occurred many times. The chain carries TRBV20-1 and TRBJ2-5; 10 bases are a match to TRBD2. There are 13 residues in the CDR3. The V and J ends lost 4 bases and 4 bases, in that order; junction bases with no gene match: 3. CDR1 is DFQATT, CDR2 SNEGSKA, per germline (reference sequence). The chain's CDR3 is CSATLAGVETQYF. CDR3 in DNA: TGCAGTGCTACTCTAGCGGGGGTAGAGACCCAGTACTTC.

This clonotype was seen a handful of times. V usage is TRBV6-1 and J usage is TRBJ2-2; 10 bases are a match to TRBD1. This CDR3 has 13 amino acids. CDR1 MNHNS and CDR2 SASEGT come from the germline V gene. Unmatched junction bases numbered 5, after V lost 10 bases and J lost 6 bases. Here the CDR3 reads CATTGTGAGELFF. As DNA, the CDR3 is TGTGCCACGACCGGGACAGGGGCCGGGGAGCTGTTTTTT.

Many counts were recorded for this clonotype. V usage is TRBV12-3 or TRBV12-4 and J usage is TRBJ1-1; a possible D gene is TRBD1 (6 bases). Trimming took 7 bases from V and 1 from J, leaving 16 bases between them. The CDR3 is 15 residues long. DNA for the CDR3: TGTGCCAGCATACTAGAAAGGGGGGCGAACACTGAAGCTTTCTTT. This translates into CASILERGANTEAFF.

This clonotype appeared many times. The chain joins TRBV20-1 to TRBJ2-1; D perhaps matches TRBD2 (6 bases). This CDR3 region has 13 residues. V lost 6 bases, J lost 4 bases, and 13 bases lay in between. The germline V gene has CDR1 DFQATT and CDR2 SNEGSKA (reference sequence). Here the CDR3 reads CSAGGRLYNEQFF. CDR3 nucleotide sequence: TGCAGTGCCGGGGGACGGCTTTACAATGAGCAGTTCTTC.

This clonotype was recorded at least ten times. This rearrangement joins TRBV5-5 to TRBJ2-1, with 7 bases identical to TRBD1. This CDR3 comprises 16 residues. The V gene's germline CDR1 is SGHKS and CDR2 YYEKEE (reference sequence). Trimming at V came to 3 bases and at J to 4 bases, leaving 10 bases not matched to a gene. The CDR3 reads CASSWGPGQEYNEQFF. In DNA form, the CDR3 reads TGTGCCAGCAGCTGGGGACCCGGACAGGAGTACAATGAGCAGTTCTTC.

This clonotype has a count of ten or more. The chain recombines TRBV4-1 with TRBJ2-1, with a possible D match to TRBD2 (5 bases). V was cut by 4 bases and J by 5 bases, with 15 bases left in between. Germline lookup yields CDR1 MGHRA and CDR2 YSYEKL. The length of the CDR3 is 15 residues. The CDR3: CASSRSVGSNNEQFF. CDR3 in DNA: TGCGCCAGCAGCCGGTCGGTGGGGAGCAACAATGAGCAGTTCTTC.

As regards this clonotype: A read error is likely here: a far larger clone is one base away. The CDR3 nucleotides read TGTGCCAGCAGCTCCAAAAAGGGGGTTTACAATGAGCAGTACTTC. Translating it yields CASSSKKGVYNEQYF. The chain is built from TRBV7-2 and TRBJ2-4; possible D gene TRBD1, 6 bases. The CDR3 consists of 15 residues. Trimming removed 4 bases from V and 13 bases from J, with 23 bases in between. CDR1 and CDR2 (germline): SGHTA, FQGNSA.

This clonotype was seen repeatedly, ten times or more. V gene TRBV13 combines with J gene TRBJ1-5, with D maybe TRBD1 (5 bases). This CDR3 has 16 residues. Trimming cost V 3 bases and J 2 bases, with 14 bases left between them. Germline values: CDR1 PRHDT, CDR2 FYEKMQ (reference sequence). In nucleotides, the CDR3 is TGTGCCAGCAGCTTCAGCGGAGGGGCCCGCAATCAGCCCCAGCATTTT. Translated: CASSFSGGARNQPQHF.

At least ten counts were recorded for this clonotype. The CDR3 here is CASSRGVGGLIDTQYF. CDR3 coding DNA: TGTGCCAGCAGTAGAGGAGTTGGCGGATTGATAGATACGCAGTATTTT. The chain has TRBV6-1 and TRBJ2-3, with D unresolved. V was pared by 5 bases and J by 5 bases, with 20 bases between. This CDR3 contains 16 residues. From germline, CDR1 is MNHNS and CDR2 SASEGT.

Concerning this clonotype itself: This CDR3 fails to terminate in the conserved phenylalanine or tryptophan, so it likely reflects a read error. The chain is built from TRBV5-1 and TRBJ1-3; unclear D gene. Germline assignment: CDR1 SGHRS and CDR2 YFSETQ. CDR3 length: 16 residues. The CDR3 DNA is TGTGCCAGCAGCGTAGGAGTTAGTCTCTCTGGAAACACCATATATCTT. Protein sequence: CASSVGVSLSGNTIYL.